Below are 28 T cell receptor beta chains sequenced from a single sample in a study of cytomegalovirus exposure and HLA in healthy donors. The table came from immunoSEQ multiplex PCR; TCRdb's copy has only in-frame clones and leaves some out. The table includes around 350,000 clones, about nine tenths detected once. The sequenced material came from PBMCs. These receptors were taken from a woman under 30 in good health and CMV-seronegative.

This clone has a handful of counts. The gene calls are TRBV27 and TRBJ2-4, with 7 bases identical to TRBD2. J lost 6 bases, V lost 2 bases, and 1 base had no gene match. The germline V gene has CDR1 MNHEY and CDR2 SMNVEV (reference sequence). The CDR3 has 13 amino acids. CDR3 DNA sequence: TGTGCCAGCAGTTTAGCTAGCGGAAACATTCAGTACTTC. This codes for CASSLASGNIQYF.

The chain is built from TRBV27 and TRBJ2-1; 16 bases fit TRBD2. Germline CDR1 reads MNHEY; CDR2 reads SMNVEV (reference sequence). The CDR3 is made up of 18 amino acids. J was trimmed by 3 bases and V by 3 bases; bases with no gene match: 5. CDR3 sequence (DNA): TGTGCCAGCAGTTTCCAGGGACTAGCGGGGGGGGACTACAATGAGCAGTTCTTC. Encoded protein: CASSFQGLAGGDYNEQFF.

The V call is TRBV28, the J call TRBJ2-7, with 10 bases aligning to TRBD2. The V and J ends lost 5 bases and 2 bases, in that order; junction bases with no gene match: 3. The CDR3 extends over 14 amino acids. Per germline, CDR1 MDHEN and CDR2 SYDVKM. The CDR3 coding sequence is TGTGCCAGCAGTCGGACTAGCGGCACCTACGAGCAGTACTTC. This codes for CASSRTSGTYEQYF.

The chain employs TRBV19 and TRBJ2-7; D is possibly TRBD2 (6 bases). This CDR3 is built from 15 residues. Germline V gene lookup returns CDR1 LNHDA and CDR2 SQIVND (reference sequence). V was trimmed by 5 bases and J by 2 bases, leaving 16 bases between them. The CDR3 DNA sequence: TGTGCCAGTAGTGACGCGGGACCAGCCCCCTACGAGCAGTACTTC. Its translation: CASSDAGPAPYEQYF.

This clone has a handful of counts. The chain carries TRBV7-8 and TRBJ1-1, with unresolved D. Germline V gene lookup returns CDR1 SGHVS and CDR2 FQNEAQ. CDR3 size: 15 residues. Trimming pared 4 bases from V and 1 base from J, leaving 13 bases between. The CDR3 DNA sequence: TGTGCCAGCAGCTCGCCCTCGGCGGGGAACACTGAAGCTTTCTTT. Encoded protein: CASSSPSAGNTEAFF.

The V gene is TRBV5-1, the J gene TRBJ2-2; 11 bases are shared with TRBD2. The ends lost 0 bases at V and 4 bases at J; junction bases unmatched: 2. Germline CDR1 is SGHRS and CDR2 is YFSETQ. This CDR3 is 16 amino acids long. This chain's CDR3 is CASSLGLAGSTGELFF. The DNA for the CDR3 is TGCGCCAGCAGCTTGGGACTAGCGGGGAGCACCGGGGAGCTGTTTTTT.

About this clone itself: This same CDR3 is encoded by further DNA sequences in the sample. The chain carries TRBV7-9 and TRBJ2-7, with D possibly matching TRBD1 (5 bases). Germline values: CDR1 SEHNR, CDR2 FQNEAQ (reference sequence). This CDR3 region has 13 residues. The V gene lost 5 bases and the J gene lost 0 bases, with 8 bases spanning the gap. The CDR3 is CASSSRDSYEQYF. The CDR3 region has the DNA TGTGCCAGCAGCAGCAGGGACTCCTACGAGCAGTACTTC.

The chain has TRBV5-1 and TRBJ2-7, with a possible D match to TRBD1 (6 bases). V was trimmed by 6 bases and J by 1 base, leaving 17 bases between them. CDR1 and CDR2 from the germline V gene are SGHRS and YFSETQ. The CDR3 covers 15 residues. CDR3 DNA sequence: TGCGCCAGCAAGCTAGGGACACCTCTTTCCTACGAGCAGTACTTC. Translation gives CASKLGTPLSYEQYF.

The chain links TRBV13 to TRBJ2-7; TRBD1 aligns across 11 bases. Looked up from germline, CDR1 is PRHDT and CDR2 is FYEKMQ (reference sequence). This CDR3 has 12 amino acids. With 10 bases clipped from V and 7 bases from J, the junction kept 6 bases outside the gene matches. CDR3 amino acids: CATGQGAEEQYF. The CDR3 region has the DNA TGTGCCACCGGACAGGGGGCGGAAGAGCAGTACTTC.

V usage is TRBV27 and J usage is TRBJ1-1, with D uncertain. This CDR3 spans 13 amino acids. The germline V gene encodes CDR1 MNHEY and CDR2 SMNVEV (reference sequence). Deletions cut 2 bases from V and 1 base from J, with 5 bases between. The CDR3 is CASSLGANTEAFF. The CDR3 nucleotides are TGTGCCAGCAGTTTAGGAGCGAACACTGAAGCTTTCTTT.

V is TRBV2 and J is TRBJ1-6, with 10 nucleotides matching TRBD1. CDR1 and CDR2 (germline): SNHLY, FYNNEI. Trimming cost V 7 bases and J 3 bases; bases outside gene matches: 9. This CDR3 region has 17 residues. The CDR3 spells CASIPGQGLVYNSPLHF. The DNA for the CDR3 is TGTGCCAGCATTCCGGGACAGGGGTTAGTCTATAATTCACCCCTCCACTTT.

V is TRBV19 and J is TRBJ2-7, with TRBD2 as a possible D gene (6 bases). Germline values: CDR1 LNHDA, CDR2 SQIVND (reference sequence). The germline V and J ends were trimmed by 6 bases and 2 bases, with 17 bases remaining between them. CDR3 length: 15 residues. The CDR3, as DNA: TGTGCCAGTAGCCCATTAGGAGGGGCCACCTACGAGCAGTACTTC. It translates to CASSPLGGATYEQYF.

This clone was observed a single time. The V and J genes are TRBV13 and TRBJ2-5, with 8 bases that match TRBD1. The CDR3 has 15 residues. CDR1 is PRHDT, CDR2 FYEKMQ, per germline (reference sequence). Trimming took 5 bases from V and 2 from J; bases not matched to a gene: 7. CDR3 bases: TGTGCCAGCAGCCCGCCGGGACAGGTTCAAGAGACCCAGTACTTC. Protein: CASSPPGQVQETQYF. Using reference TRBV13 and TRBJ2-5 for the parts outside the CDR3, the full variable domain is AAGVIQSPRHLIKEKRETATLKCYPIPRHDTVYWYQQGPGQDPQFLISFYEKMQSDKGSIPDRFSAQQFSDYHSELNMSSLELGDSALYFCASSPPGQVQETQYFGPGTRLLVL.

With respect to this clone: The same CDR3 is also encoded by other DNA sequences in this sample. The chain links TRBV18 to TRBJ2-7; 9 bases align to TRBD1. The CDR3 totals 13 residues. Losses at the gene ends were 3 bases for V and 6 bases for J; bases not matched to a gene: 3. Germline CDR1 KGHSH, CDR2 LQKENI. DNA of the CDR3: TGTGCCAGCTCACCGGACAGGGGCGGCGAGCAGTACTTC. It yields the protein CASSPDRGGEQYF.

This sequence joins TRBV27 and TRBJ2-3; 7 positions match TRBD1. There are 13 residues in the CDR3. CDR1 MNHEY and CDR2 SMNVEV come from the germline V gene (reference sequence). Trimming removed 6 bases from V and 2 bases from J; junction bases left unmatched: 2. CDR3 amino acids: CASRTGLTDTQYF. The CDR3 DNA is TGTGCCAGCAGGACAGGGCTCACAGATACGCAGTATTTT.

This clone appeared once. The chain is built from TRBV19 and TRBJ2-7, with TRBD2 as a possible D gene (6 bases). The germline V and J ends were trimmed by 4 bases and 2 bases, with 21 bases remaining between them. CDR3 length equals 17 residues. Germline V CDR1 and CDR2: LNHDA, SQIVND (reference sequence). For the CDR3, the DNA is TGTGCCAGTAGTACCTCATTGCGGAGGGGTCCAGCCTACGAGCAGTACTTC. Its protein is CASSTSLRRGPAYEQYF.

The rearrangement joins TRBV28 to TRBJ2-3; 7 nucleotides align to TRBD1. The junction had 7 bases not matched to a gene; V was cut back by 11 bases and J by 2 bases. This CDR3 has 13 residues. Germline loops: CDR1 MDHEN, CDR2 SYDVKM. CDR3 nucleotides: TGTGCCGGATGGGACAGTAACACAGATACGCAGTATTTT. Translation gives CAGWDSNTDTQYF. The full variable domain, with the rest looked up from reference TRBV28 and TRBJ2-3, is DVKVTQSSRYLVKRTGEKVFLECVQDMDHENMFWYRQDPGLGLRLIYFSYDVKMKEKGDIPEGYSVSREKKERFSLILESASTNQTSMYLCAGWDSNTDTQYFGPGTRLTVL.

The V gene is TRBV15, the J gene TRBJ2-5; TRBD1 aligns across 11 bases. The CDR3 spans 13 residues. The trim removed 5 bases at V and 4 bases at J, leaving 0 bases unmatched. Germline assignment: CDR1 LNHNV and CDR2 YYDKDF (reference sequence). CDR3: CATSGTGGETQYF. As DNA, the CDR3 is TGTGCCACCAGCGGGACAGGGGGAGAGACCCAGTACTTC.

The chain is built from TRBV5-1 and TRBJ1-2; TRBD1 is a possible D gene (5 bases). This CDR3 is built from 15 residues. The germline V and J ends were trimmed by 0 bases and 3 bases, with 12 bases remaining between them. Germline CDR1 reads SGHRS; CDR2 reads YFSETQ. The CDR3 nucleotides read TGCGCCAGCAGCTTGGGCAGGGTTAGAGACTATGGCTACACCTTC. Protein product: CASSLGRVRDYGYTF.

J is TRBJ2-3 and V is TRBV6-4; a weak D match, TRBD2 (5 bases). Germline CDR1 reads MRHNA; CDR2 reads SNTAGT. V lost 3 bases, J lost 5 bases, and 12 bases lay in between. There are 14 residues in the CDR3. The CDR3 sequence is CASSEGDGGDTQYF. The CDR3 region has the DNA TGTGCCAGCAGTGAGGGAGATGGAGGAGATACGCAGTATTTT.

The rearrangement links TRBV4-1 to TRBJ2-3, with 11 bases fitting TRBD2. Unmatched junction bases numbered 3, after V lost 4 bases and J lost 6 bases. Germline loops: CDR1 MGHRA, CDR2 YSYEKL. The CDR3 consists of 14 residues. CDR3 sequence: CASSLLAGGDTQYF. DNA of the CDR3: TGCGCCAGCAGCCTCTTAGCGGGAGGGGATACGCAGTATTTT.

About this clone itself: At one boundary the junction diverges from the germline segment, which might be a read error. This sequence joins TRBV7-8 and TRBJ2-7; D perhaps matches TRBD1 (6 bases). The CDR3 runs to 15 residues. CDR1 is SGHVS, CDR2 FQNEAQ, per germline. CDR3 nucleotide sequence: TGTGCCAGCAGTCCAGGGGTCGGGACCGCCTTCCAAGGCCCCTTC. Translating it yields CASSPGVGTAFQGPF.

The V call is TRBV30, the J call TRBJ2-2, with unresolved D. Germline assignment: CDR1 GTSNPN and CDR2 SVGIG (reference sequence). The CDR3 extends over 13 amino acids. V was pared by 2 bases and J by 4 bases, with 8 bases between. For the CDR3, the DNA is TGTGCCTGGAGTTGGTCCGGCACCGGGGAGCTGTTTTTT. Residues: CAWSWSGTGELFF.

The chain is built from TRBV2 and TRBJ2-3, with D perhaps matching TRBD1 (5 bases). Germline V gene sequence: CDR1 SNHLY, CDR2 FYNNEI. V lost 5 bases and J 1 base, leaving 10 bases between the germline ends. The CDR3 is 14 residues long. Written as DNA, the CDR3 is TGTGCCAGCAGTCGGGTAGGGGGCACAGATACGCAGTATTTT. Residues: CASSRVGGTDTQYF.

V and J are TRBV29-1 and TRBJ1-2; no firm D call. The ends were cut back, 3 bases at V and 3 bases at J, with 2 bases in the middle. The CDR3 sequence is 10 residues long. Germline CDR1 is SQVTM and CDR2 is ANQGSEA. CDR3 protein: CSVDDYGYTF. DNA of the CDR3: TGCAGCGTTGACGACTATGGCTACACCTTC.

V usage is TRBV7-9 and J usage is TRBJ1-4; a possible D gene is TRBD1 (5 bases). Trimming shortened V by 5 bases and J by 7 bases, and 17 bases separated the two germline ends. Germline values: CDR1 SEHNR, CDR2 FQNEAQ (reference sequence). The CDR3 is 15 amino acids. The DNA of the CDR3 is TGTGCCAGCAGCCCGACATTGCGGGGACTTGAAAAACTGTTTTTT. Protein product: CASSPTLRGLEKLFF.

J is TRBJ2-7 and V is TRBV7-3; weak D call: TRBD1 (5 bases). Trimming took off 2 bases at V and 2 bases at J, with 13 bases between the two ends. Germline V CDR1 and CDR2: SGHTA, FQGTGA. The CDR3 length is 15 residues. The CDR3 DNA is TGTGCCAGCAGCTTATATAAGGGGCGGACCTACGAGCAGTACTTC. This codes for CASSLYKGRTYEQYF.

This clone was seen more than once but under ten times. This specimen includes other DNA sequences encoding the same CDR3. The chain recombines TRBV5-1 with TRBJ2-1; D ambiguous. V was shortened by 0 bases and J by 9 bases, with 4 bases between the two germline ends. CDR3 length: 11 amino acids. The germline V gene has CDR1 SGHRS and CDR2 YFSETQ. In nucleotides, the CDR3 is TGCGCCAGCAGCTTGGCCGGTGAGCAGTTCTTC. Its protein is CASSLAGEQFF.